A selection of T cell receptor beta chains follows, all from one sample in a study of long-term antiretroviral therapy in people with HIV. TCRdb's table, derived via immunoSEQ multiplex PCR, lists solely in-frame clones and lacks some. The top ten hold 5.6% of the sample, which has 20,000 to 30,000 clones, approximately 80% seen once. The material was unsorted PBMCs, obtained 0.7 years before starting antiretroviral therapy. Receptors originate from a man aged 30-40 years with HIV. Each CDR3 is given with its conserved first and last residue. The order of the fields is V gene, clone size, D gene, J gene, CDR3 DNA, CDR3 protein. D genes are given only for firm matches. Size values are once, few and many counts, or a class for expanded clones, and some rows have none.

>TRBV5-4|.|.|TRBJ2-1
TGTGCCAGCAGCTTGGACCTGAAGGAGAATGAGCAGTTCTTC
CASSLDLKENEQFF
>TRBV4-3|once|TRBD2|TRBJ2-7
TGCGCCAGCAGCCAAGATCTGGCTAGCGGGCTATACGAGCAGTACTTC
CASSQDLASGLYEQYF
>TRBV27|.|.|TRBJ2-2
TGTGCCAGCAACCGGGGCCTGGGCACCGGGGAGCTGTTTTTT
CASNRGLGTGELFF
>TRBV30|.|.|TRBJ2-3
TGTGCCTGGAGGGCCGGGACAGATACGCAGTATTTT
CAWRAGTDTQYF
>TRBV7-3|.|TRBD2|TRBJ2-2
TGTGCCAGCAGCTTATACAGCGGGGCGAGCGGGGAGCTGTTTTTT
CASSLYSGASGELFF
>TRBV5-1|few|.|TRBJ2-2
TGCGCCAGCAGCTTGCTGGATCGGGACACCGGGGAGCTGTTTTTT
CASSLLDRDTGELFF
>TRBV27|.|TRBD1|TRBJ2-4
TGTGCCAGCAGTACCAGGGACAGCGCCAAGTACTTC
CASSTRDSAKYF
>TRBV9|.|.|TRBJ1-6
TGTGCCAGCAGCGTAGTTGGGGTGAATTCACCCCTCCACTTT
CASSVVGVNSPLHF
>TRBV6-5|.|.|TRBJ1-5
TGTGCCAGCAGTTACAGGCAGGGCAATCAGCCCCAGCATTTT
CASSYRQGNQPQHF
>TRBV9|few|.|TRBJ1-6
TGTGCCAGCAGCGTAGCTGGGGGAATTAATTCACCCCTCCACTTT
CASSVAGGINSPLHF
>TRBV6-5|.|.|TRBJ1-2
TGTGCCAGCAGAGACCCGGGACAACTGCCCTTTGGCTACACCTTC
CASRDPGQLPFGYTF
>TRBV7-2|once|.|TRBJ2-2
TGTGCCAGCAGCCAAAACGACCAGGTCGGGGAGCTGTTTTTT
CASSQNDQVGELFF
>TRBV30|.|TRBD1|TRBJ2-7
TGTGCCTGGGCCAGGACAGGGGGCCGCGAGCAGTACTTC
CAWARTGGREQYF
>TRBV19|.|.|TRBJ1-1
TGTGCCAGTAGTTCCTACGGGGGCGCTTTCTTT
CASSSYGGAFF
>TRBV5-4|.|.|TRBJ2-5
TGTGCCAGCAGCCCAGAGTACCAAGAGACCCAGTACTTC
CASSPEYQETQYF